These 11 T cell receptor beta chains were sequenced from one sample in a study of PD-1 blockade in classical Hodgkin lymphoma. Method: immunoSEQ multiplex PCR; TCRdb's copy keeps in-frame clones and lacks some. The sample has around 11,000 clones, roughly 79% seen once. All patients relapsed after autologous stem cell transplantation, and brentuximab vedotin exposure varied. Sequenced here: peripheral blood mononuclear cells (PBMCs), sampled before the second cycle of nivolumab. The receptors stem from a human donor with classical Hodgkin lymphoma.

The chain links TRBV5-4 to TRBJ2-7; TRBD2 is a possible D gene (5 bases). V was clipped by 4 bases and J by 1 base, with 9 bases between them. The CDR3 totals 13 residues. Germline lookup yields CDR1 SGHNT and CDR2 YYREEE (reference sequence). The CDR3 DNA reads as TGTGCCAGCAGCCCAACGGGGTCCTACGAGCAGTACTTC. Its translation is CASSPTGSYEQYF.

The chain recombines TRBV11-2 with TRBJ2-5, with 11 bases that match TRBD2. Germline V gives CDR1 SGHAT, CDR2 FQNNGV. Trimming at V came to 5 bases and at J to 5 bases, leaving 10 bases not matched to a gene. The CDR3 extends over 16 amino acids. The CDR3 DNA follows: TGTGCCAGCAGCCACTCGACTAGCGGGGTGGGGGAGACCCAGTACTTC. As protein: CASSHSTSGVGETQYF.

This chain connects TRBV19 to TRBJ2-7; 7 positions agree with TRBD1. J lost 5 bases, V lost 8 bases, and 15 bases had no gene match. The CDR3 is 15 amino acids. Germline CDR1 reads LNHDA; CDR2 reads SQIVND (reference sequence). The chain's CDR3 is CASAQGWSRANEQYF. The CDR3 nucleotides are TGTGCCAGTGCACAGGGGTGGAGTAGAGCGAACGAGCAGTACTTC.

This clone was recorded once. V and J are TRBV15 and TRBJ2-2; D unresolved. Germline V gene sequence: CDR1 LNHNV, CDR2 YYDKDF (reference sequence). The CDR3 sequence is 13 residues long. V lost 0 bases to trimming and J lost 7 bases, with 6 bases between them. The CDR3 bases are TGTGCCACCAGCAGAGATTTTAACGGGGAGCTGTTTTTT. It encodes CATSRDFNGELFF.

V and J are TRBV29-1 and TRBJ2-7; 11 bases agree with TRBD2. V was pared by 1 base and J by 1 base, with 9 bases of the junction left unmatched. Germline V lookup: CDR1 SQVTM, CDR2 ANQGSEA. The CDR3 extends over 17 amino acids. This CDR3 reads CSVEGEGSGGDSYEQYF. CDR3 bases: TGCAGCGTTGAAGGGGAGGGTAGCGGGGGGGATTCCTACGAGCAGTACTTC.

The rearrangement joins TRBV10-3 to TRBJ2-7; D perhaps matches TRBD1 (5 bases). Trimming left V 6 bases short and J 3 bases short, with 12 bases between. There are 13 residues in the CDR3. Germline assignment: CDR1 ENHRY and CDR2 SYGVKD. DNA of the CDR3: TGTGCCATCAGCCCTCCCGACAGCTACGAGCAGTACTTC. Protein sequence: CAISPPDSYEQYF.

This chain uses TRBV9 with TRBJ1-6; TRBD1 agrees at 9 bases. Germline loops: CDR1 SGDLS, CDR2 YYNGEE. This CDR3 has 17 residues. The trim removed 4 bases at V and 7 bases at J, leaving 12 bases unmatched. The CDR3: CASSPSPGTGWNSPLHF. CDR3 sequence (DNA): TGTGCCAGCAGCCCCTCCCCCGGGACAGGGTGGAATTCACCCCTCCACTTT.

The chain links TRBV28 to TRBJ2-1; 9 nucleotides match TRBD1. CDR1 and CDR2 (germline): MDHEN, SYDVKM. After removal of 7 bases from V and 7 bases from J, the junction contained 11 bases not matched to a gene. CDR3 length equals 15 residues. The CDR3, as DNA: TGTGCCAGCACCCAACAGGGGGCAGGTTTTAATGAGCAGTTCTTC. As protein: CASTQQGAGFNEQFF.

The CDR3: CASSPRDYSYEQYF. Written as DNA, the CDR3 is TGTGCCAGCAGCCCCAGGGATTACTCCTACGAGCAGTACTTC. This chain links TRBV6-6 with TRBJ2-7; tentative D call: TRBD1 (5 bases). From germline, CDR1 is MNHNY and CDR2 SVGAGI (reference sequence). This CDR3 is 14 amino acids long. With 6 bases removed from V and 0 bases from J, the gap between germline ends came to 12 bases.

This clone qualifies as large. The chain carries TRBV27 and TRBJ2-7, with D possibly being TRBD1 (6 bases). V was trimmed by 9 bases and J by 6 bases, leaving 15 bases between them. Germline V lookup: CDR1 MNHEY, CDR2 SMNVEV (reference sequence). The CDR3 length is 12 residues. The CDR3 reads CASRGGNGEQYF. For the CDR3, the DNA is TGTGCCAGTAGAGGGGGAAACGGCGAGCAGTACTTC.

The chain joins TRBV7-2 to TRBJ2-7; TRBD1 is a possible D gene (5 bases). Per germline, CDR1 SGHTA and CDR2 FQGNSA. Between the trimmed V and J ends, which lost 4 bases and 1 base, there was a span of 8 bases. CDR3 length equals 13 residues. DNA for the CDR3: TGTGCCAGCAGCTCCTACAGGTCCTACGAGCAGTACTTC. Residues: CASSSYRSYEQYF.